Many counts were recorded for the clone carrying this T cell receptor beta chain. Its antigen is undetermined. This entry belongs to a study of CD8+CD57+ T cells in acquired aplastic anemia. Study details: Sorted CD4+ and CD8+ cells gave a mean 3.2 ug DNA, range roughly 0.19 to 27.4 ug. As sequenced from healthy donors, CD4+ cells averaged roughly 9.9 million reads.

Using genomic DNA as the template, TCR beta VDJ and CDR3 profiling was carried out. TCRdb itself ran the reads through MiXCR, one entry per CDR3 protein. There are roughly 180,000 distinct CDR3 sequences in the sample; 46% occur only once, and approximately 2.9% lies in the top ten. Study-level points and caveats: The number of CD8+ CDR3 sequences shared by patients and controls was around 30. Significance was not reached for CD8+ Simpson's diversity between patients and controls.

The receptor comes from a human donor in good health. Sequencing was done on a sample of sorted CD4+, CD8+, or CD8+CD57+ T cells (not recorded which) from PBMCs.

CDR3 DNA sequence: TGTGCCAGCAGTGATAACTTAAAAGCTTTCTTT. Translated, it gives CASSDNLKAFF. The chain carries TRBV6-1 and TRBJ1-1; D not certain. V was clipped by 3 bases and J by 9 bases, with 8 bases between them. This CDR3 has 11 amino acids. Germline V gene lookup returns CDR1 MNHNS and CDR2 SASEGT.